The 3 T cell receptor beta chains reported below all come from one sample, sequenced in a study of T-cell memory formation after mild COVID-19. In TCRdb, the 5' RACE reads were re-called with MiXCR into one record per CDR3 protein. Of just under 550,000 distinct CDR3 sequences detected, about 20% appear once; the ten largest clones hold approximately 12%. Specimen: PBMCs or a T cell subset sorted from them (not recorded which). These receptors were obtained from an adult woman who had mild COVID-19 (a few samples of this study predate the infection). Cell type and time point are not known.

This clonotype was picked up a small number of times. The chain carries TRBV4-1 and TRBJ2-1; 12 nucleotides line up with TRBD2. The CDR3 runs 16 residues. With 0 bases clipped from V and 9 bases from J, the junction kept 6 bases outside the gene matches. Germline CDR1 MGHRA, CDR2 YSYEKL. CDR3 DNA sequence: TGCGCCAGCAGCCAAGACCTAGCGGGGGGGCATGGTGAGCAGTTCTTC. Amino acid sequence: CASSQDLAGGHGEQFF.

This chain uses TRBV7-2 with TRBJ1-6, with TRBD1 matching 8 bases. CDR3 length: 17 residues. CDR1 and CDR2 (germline): SGHTA, FQGNSA. Unmatched junction bases numbered 17, after V lost 5 bases and J lost 11 bases. CDR3 region: CASSHYRDRQFRPPLHF. CDR3 DNA sequence: TGTGCCAGCAGCCACTACCGGGACAGGCAATTCAGGCCACCCCTCCACTTT.

The J gene is TRBJ2-1, the V gene TRBV3-1; perhaps TRBD2 as D (6 bases). Deletions cut 4 bases from V and 0 bases from J, with 10 bases between. The CDR3 loop spans 15 amino acids. Germline loops: CDR1 LGHDT, CDR2 YNNKEL (reference sequence). CDR3 residues: CASSRAGSSYNEQFF. The CDR3 coding sequence is TGTGCCAGCAGCCGGGCGGGGAGCTCCTACAATGAGCAGTTCTTC.